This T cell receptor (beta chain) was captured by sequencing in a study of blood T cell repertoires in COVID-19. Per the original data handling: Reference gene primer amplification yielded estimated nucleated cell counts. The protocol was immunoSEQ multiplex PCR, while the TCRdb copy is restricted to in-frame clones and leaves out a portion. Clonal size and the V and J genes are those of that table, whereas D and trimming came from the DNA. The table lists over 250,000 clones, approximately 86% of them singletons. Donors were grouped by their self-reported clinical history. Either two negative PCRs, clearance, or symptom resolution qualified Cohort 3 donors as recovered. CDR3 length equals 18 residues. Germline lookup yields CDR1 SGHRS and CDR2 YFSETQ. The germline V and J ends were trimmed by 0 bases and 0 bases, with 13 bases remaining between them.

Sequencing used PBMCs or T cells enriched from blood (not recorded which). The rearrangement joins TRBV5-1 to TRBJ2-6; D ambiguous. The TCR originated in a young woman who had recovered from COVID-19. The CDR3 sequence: CASSLVNSLNSGANVLTF. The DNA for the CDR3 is TGCGCCAGCAGCTTGGTGAACTCCCTTAACTCTGGGGCCAACGTCCTGACTTTC.